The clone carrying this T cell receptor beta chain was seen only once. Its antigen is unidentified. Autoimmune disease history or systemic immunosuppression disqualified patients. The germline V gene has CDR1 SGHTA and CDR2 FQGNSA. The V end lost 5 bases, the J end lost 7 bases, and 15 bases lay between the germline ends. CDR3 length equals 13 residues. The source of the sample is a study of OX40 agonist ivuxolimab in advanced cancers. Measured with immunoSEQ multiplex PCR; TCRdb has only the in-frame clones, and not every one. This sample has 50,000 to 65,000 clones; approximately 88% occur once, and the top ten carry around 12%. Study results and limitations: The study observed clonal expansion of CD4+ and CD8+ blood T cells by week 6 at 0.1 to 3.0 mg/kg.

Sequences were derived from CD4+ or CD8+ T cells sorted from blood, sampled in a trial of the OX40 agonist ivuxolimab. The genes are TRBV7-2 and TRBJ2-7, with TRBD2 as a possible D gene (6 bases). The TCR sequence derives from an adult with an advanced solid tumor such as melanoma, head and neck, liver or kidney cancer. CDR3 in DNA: TGTGCCAGCAGCAACCCCCTCCGGGGGGAGCAGTACGTC. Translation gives CASSNPLRGEQYV.